This passage covers 9 T cell receptor beta chains from one sample sequenced in a study of cytomegalovirus exposure and HLA in healthy donors. Both 60 Vbeta primers and 13 Jbeta primers went into the PCR. Produced via immunoSEQ multiplex PCR; TCRdb's table is partial and in-frame only. Among over 150,000 clones listed, around 73% were seen once. Sequencing was done on a sample of PBMCs. The receptors derive from a woman in her twenties or thirties in good health and CMV-seronegative.

The gene calls are TRBV4-2 and TRBJ1-2, with D unresolved. From germline, CDR1 is LGHNA and CDR2 YNFKEQ. The V end was cut by 0 bases, the J end by 1 base, with 12 bases between. The CDR3 is 16 residues long. CDR3 sequence: CASSQDWIRSNYGYTF. Here the CDR3 DNA reads TGTGCCAGCAGCCAAGATTGGATCCGGAGTAACTATGGCTACACCTTC.

The rearrangement uses TRBV7-8 and TRBJ1-1; unclear D gene. This CDR3 comprises 13 residues. CDR1 SGHVS and CDR2 FQNEAQ come from the germline V gene. With 5 bases removed from V and 1 base from J, the gap between germline ends came to 8 bases. Written as DNA, the CDR3 is TGTGCCAGCAGCGCATACAGGAACACTGAAGCTTTCTTT. This encodes CASSAYRNTEAFF. The full variable domain, rest sourced from reference TRBV7-8 and TRBJ1-1, is GAGVSQSPRYKVAKRGQDVALRCDPISGHVSLFWYQQALGQGPEFLTYFQNEAQLDKSGLPSDRFFAERPEGSVSTLKIQRTQQEDSAVYLCASSAYRNTEAFFGQGTRLTVV.

To note about this clone: Other nucleotide sequences from this sample produce the same CDR3. The chain employs TRBV9 and TRBJ1-2; 7 nucleotides match TRBD1. This CDR3 contains 14 residues. V lost 0 bases to trimming and J lost 2 bases; unmatched junction nucleotides: 1. Germline CDR1 is SGDLS and CDR2 is YYNGEE. The CDR3 loop is CASSVGQGNYGYTF. The CDR3 DNA is TGTGCCAGCAGCGTAGGACAGGGCAACTATGGCTACACCTTC.

The J gene is TRBJ2-7, the V gene TRBV2; no clear D. The CDR3 spans 12 residues. V was cut by 8 bases and J by 3 bases, with 11 bases left in between. Germline CDR1 and CDR2: SNHLY and FYNNEI. The CDR3 DNA reads TGTGCCAGCGTTCTCGGTGTCTACGAGCAGTACTTC. Protein product: CASVLGVYEQYF.

The chain's CDR3 is CASSVKLAHGYTF. Written as DNA, the CDR3 is TGTGCCAGTAGTGTCAAACTTGCCCATGGCTACACCTTC. The chain recombines TRBV19 with TRBJ1-2; D is uncertain. The CDR3 is 13 residues long. From germline, CDR1 is LNHDA and CDR2 SQIVND (reference sequence). The V and J ends lost 5 bases and 6 bases respectively, with 13 bases between them. The full variable domain, in which reference TRBV19 and TRBJ1-2 provide the parts outside the CDR3, is DGGITQSPKYLFRKEGQNVTLSCEQNLNHDAMYWYRQDPGQGLRLIYYSQIVNDFQKGDIAEGYSVSREKKESFPLTVTSAQKNPTAFYLCASSVKLAHGYTFGSGTRLTVV.

Regarding this clone: The junction departs from germline at one end; a sequencing error may be responsible. The chain combines TRBV7-7 with TRBJ1-3; TRBD1 is a possible D gene (5 bases). Germline CDR1 reads SSHAT; CDR2 reads FNYEAQ (reference sequence). CDR3 size: 15 residues. Here the CDR3 reads CASSPQGAFGNTIYF. For the CDR3, the DNA is TGTGCTAGCAGCCCTCAAGGGGCTTTCGGAAACACCATATATTTT.

This chain links TRBV18 with TRBJ2-7; TRBD1 agrees at 10 bases. Per germline, CDR1 KGHSH and CDR2 LQKENI. The trim removed 3 bases at V and 7 bases at J, leaving 9 bases unmatched. The CDR3 has 15 residues. CDR3 protein: CASSPGYGQGGEQYF. The CDR3 bases are TGTGCCAGCTCACCGGGGTATGGACAGGGGGGGGAGCAGTACTTC. Drawing the rest from reference TRBV18 and TRBJ2-7, the complete variable domain is NAGVMQNPRHLVRRRGQEARLRCSPMKGHSHVYWYRQLPEEGLKFMVYLQKENIIDESGMPKERFSAEFPKEGPSILRIQQVVRGDSAAYFCASSPGYGQGGEQYFGPGTRLTVT.

The chain couples TRBV5-1 to TRBJ2-6; 10 nucleotides agree with TRBD1. The J segment lost 1 base and the V segment lost 0 bases, leaving 7 bases of the junction unmatched. CDR3 length: 19 residues. CDR1 is SGHRS, CDR2 YFSETQ, per germline. The CDR3 loop reads CASSLEKGQGLSGANVLTF. CDR3 DNA: TGCGCCAGCAGCTTGGAAAAGGGACAGGGGCTTTCTGGGGCCAACGTCCTGACTTTC.

The rearrangement joins TRBV11-1 to TRBJ1-1, with 9 bases identical to TRBD1. V was clipped by 5 bases and J by 13 bases; unmatched bases: 11. The CDR3 totals 13 residues. Germline V gives CDR1 SGHAT, CDR2 FQDESV (reference sequence). CDR3 loop: CASSGHRGQGGFF. Written as DNA, the CDR3 is TGTGCCAGCAGCGGGCATAGGGGACAGGGCGGTTTCTTT. Drawing the rest from reference TRBV11-1 and TRBJ1-1, the complete variable domain is EAEVAQSPRYKITEKSQAVAFWCDPISGHATLYWYRQILGQGPELLVQFQDESVVDDSQLPKDRFSAERLKGVDSTLKIQPAELGDSAMYLCASSGHRGQGGFFGQGTRLTVV.